The clone carrying this T cell receptor beta chain has a count of ten or more. Its antigen is still unknown. The sample originates from a study of T-cell reconstitution after alpha-beta-depleted transplantation in children. Regarding the study as a whole: Reportedly, roughly two months post-transplant, alpha-beta T cells arose from several hundred expanded graft clones. Some patients' high day-60 TCRbeta diversity was attributed to recipient cells surviving conditioning.

Unique molecular identifiers featured in how the TCRbeta library was prepared. TCRdb re-analysed the PCR reads in MiXCR, keeping a single row per CDR3 protein. The sample carries hundreds of thousands of distinct CDR3 sequences, over 20% recorded once. The V segment lost 1 base and the J segment 6 bases; nucleotides outside the gene matches: 11. The CDR3 totals 16 residues. From germline, CDR1 is DFQATT and CDR2 SNEGSKA (reference sequence). This material consisted of PBMCs, taken before TCRalphabeta/CD19-depleted stem cell transplant. This TCR came from a girl aged 2-10 years with Fanconi anemia, due to receive a stem cell transplant. This sequence joins TRBV20-1 and TRBJ2-7; TRBD2 matches 11 bases. CDR3 in amino acids: CSARASLAGVGSEQYF. Written as DNA, the CDR3 is TGCAGTGCTAGAGCCTCACTAGCGGGAGTGGGTTCCGAGCAGTACTTC.